Listed here is a single TCR beta chain. Its antigen is unknown. The data were obtained in a study of cytomegalovirus exposure and HLA in healthy donors. General observations from the study: Indistinguishable V segments, including TRBV6-2 and TRBV6-3, were excluded.

13 Jbeta primers and 60 Vbeta primers were used for the PCR. The assay was immunoSEQ multiplex PCR, and TCRdb's table has in-frame clones only and misses some. The sample has 70,000 or so clones; the top ten hold 4.5% to 6%. Germline loops: CDR1 MNHNS, CDR2 SASEGT. With 7 bases removed from V and 11 bases from J, the gap between germline ends came to 20 bases. There are 13 residues in the CDR3. The sequenced sample was PBMCs. The TCR originated in a man in his forties in good health and CMV-seronegative. The chain is built from TRBV6-1 and TRBJ1-1; D is possibly TRBD1 (6 bases). CDR3 nucleotides: TGTGCCAGCACTTTACAGGGCGACCTGTTTGCTTTCTTT. The encoded protein is CASTLQGDLFAFF.